The clone carrying this TCR beta chain was detected a few times. Germline-derived CDR1 and CDR2 are SGHTA and FQGNSA. V dropped 6 bases and J dropped 0; count of bases not matched to a gene: 5. This CDR3 contains 16 residues. These data belong to a study of blood T cells in healthy people across ages. A second PCR of about 6 to 11 cycles used a sample-barcoded 5' primer and a J-beta primer mix. TCRdb recomputed calls from the 5' RACE reads with MiXCR, one row per CDR3 protein. The table includes over 950,000 distinct CDR3 sequences, about 51% detected once. V is TRBV7-2 and J is TRBJ2-7; 13 bases align to TRBD2. The clonotype comes from a woman aged 55-70 years in good health. Material: blood. The CDR3 reads CASRGLAGDPSYEQYF. CDR3 bases: TGTGCCAGCAGAGGACTAGCGGGAGACCCCTCCTACGAGCAGTACTTC.